One and the same sample provided the 30 T cell receptor beta chains below, sequenced in a study of human T cells and chemical hapten exposure. MiXCR, applied by TCRdb to the RACE reads, yields one record per CDR3 protein. Of some 120,000 distinct CDR3 sequences in the sample, more than 7.5% were seen once. Stated time point: healthy volunteer bleed at 2 weeks. The starting material, unfractionated whole blood, was used for total RNA extraction. The sequenced sample was whole blood. The receptor source for this set is a male donor in good health. Some clones in this sample may be carry-over from other donors' samples.

In this sample, this clonotype turned up many times. J is TRBJ1-2 and V is TRBV20-1; 11 bases line up with TRBD1. Per germline, CDR1 DFQATT and CDR2 SNEGSKA (reference sequence). V shed 5 bases and J 2 bases; nucleotides not matched to a gene: 7. The CDR3 runs 15 residues. In nucleotides, the CDR3 is TGCAGTGCTCTTCCTGGGACAGGGGGAAACTATGGCTACACCTTC. Residues: CSALPGTGGNYGYTF.

The V call is TRBV19, the J call TRBJ1-2; no firm D call. V was cut by 3 bases and J by 5 bases, with 7 bases left in between. The CDR3 is made up of 12 amino acids. Germline values: CDR1 LNHDA, CDR2 SQIVND (reference sequence). CDR3 nucleotides: TGTGCCAGTAGTATGATAGGGTATGGCTACACCTTC. Its translation is CASSMIGYGYTF.

This chain links TRBV30 with TRBJ2-5; D is unclear. Germline V gene data show CDR1 as GTSNPN and CDR2 as SVGIG (reference sequence). Trimming stripped 6 bases from V and 0 bases from J, with 8 bases between. This CDR3 is built from 12 residues. CDR3 protein: CACAPNQETQYF. The DNA of the CDR3 is TGTGCCTGTGCACCGAACCAAGAGACCCAGTACTTC.

The chain links TRBV10-3 to TRBJ2-5, with 12 positions matching TRBD2. The CDR3 consists of 16 residues. Per the germline V gene, CDR1 is ENHRY and CDR2 is SYGVKD. V was pared by 0 bases and J by 4 bases, with 3 bases of the junction left unmatched. This CDR3 is CAISESTSGSRETQYF. The CDR3 region has the DNA TGTGCCATCAGTGAGTCGACTAGCGGGAGTAGAGAGACCCAGTACTTC.

This clonotype came up a few times. This sequence joins TRBV6-6 and TRBJ2-3; D is possibly TRBD2 (5 bases). This CDR3 region has 14 residues. Trimming left V 0 bases short and J 6 bases short, with 10 bases between. Germline V gene data show CDR1 as MNHNY and CDR2 as SVGAGI (reference sequence). CDR3 loop: CASSYSGGSDTQYF. CDR3 bases: TGTGCCAGCAGTTACTCCGGCGGGTCGGATACGCAGTATTTT.

Ten or more counts support this clonotype. V gene TRBV29-1 combines with J gene TRBJ1-5; 7 nucleotides match TRBD1. Losses at the gene ends were 6 bases for V and 2 bases for J; bases not matched to a gene: 4. This CDR3 spans 13 amino acids. Germline values: CDR1 SQVTM, CDR2 ANQGSEA. The CDR3 DNA reads TGCAGCGTGGCCGGGACAGGCAATCAGCCCCAGCATTTT. This encodes CSVAGTGNQPQHF.

Worth noting for this clonotype: A much more abundant neighbour one base away suggests this may be a read error. V is TRBV20-1 and J is TRBJ2-1; 9 bases line up with TRBD2. CDR3 length: 15 residues. CDR1 DFQATT and CDR2 SNEGSKA come from the germline V gene (reference sequence). V lost 7 bases and J lost 5; bases outside the gene matches: 12. The CDR3 coding sequence is TGCAGTGTAACGCCTCTAGCGGGACTAAACAATGAGCAGTTCTTC. Amino acids: CSVTPLAGLNNEQFF.

The chain couples TRBV28 to TRBJ1-6, with D perhaps matching TRBD1 (6 bases). With 8 bases removed from V and 4 bases from J, the gap between germline ends came to 6 bases. Per germline, CDR1 MDHEN and CDR2 SYDVKM. The CDR3 is 12 residues long. This CDR3 reads CASGQYNSPLHF. The CDR3 DNA follows: TGTGCCAGCGGACAGTATAATTCACCCCTCCACTTT.

This clonotype was seen more than once but under ten times. This sequence joins TRBV18 and TRBJ2-2, with 7 bases aligning to TRBD2. The CDR3 extends over 16 amino acids. CDR1 is KGHSH and CDR2 is LQKENI in the germline V gene. With V trimmed by 3 bases and J by 6 bases, 10 bases remained unmatched. The CDR3 DNA is TGTGCCAGCTCACCTAACAGCGGGGCCGAGGCCGGGGAGCTGTTTTTT. As protein: CASSPNSGAEAGELFF.

Details on this clonotype: A read error is possible here, since a much larger clone lies one base away. The rearrangement uses TRBV20-1 and TRBJ2-2; D unresolved. Germline V gene lookup returns CDR1 DFQATT and CDR2 SNEGSKA (reference sequence). Trimming took off 3 bases at V and 0 bases at J, with 5 bases between the two ends. This CDR3 comprises 13 residues. The CDR3, as DNA: TGCAGTGCTAGTGATCCGAACACCGGGGAGCTGTTTTTT. Translation gives CSASDPNTGELFF.

In this sample, this clonotype turned up many times. The rearrangement links TRBV7-9 to TRBJ1-1; maybe TRBD1 (5 bases). Germline V CDR1 and CDR2: SEHNR, FQNEAQ (reference sequence). Trimming left V 2 bases short and J 4 bases short, with 8 bases between. CDR3 length: 13 residues. The DNA for the CDR3 is TGTGCCAGCAGCTTACTTCAGGGCACTGAAGCTTTCTTT. Encoded protein: CASSLLQGTEAFF.

The sample holds many counts of this clonotype. The J gene is TRBJ1-2, the V gene TRBV20-1; TRBD1 is a possible D gene (5 bases). The CDR3 has 15 residues. The V end was cut by 0 bases, the J end by 2 bases, with 13 bases between. From germline, CDR1 is DFQATT and CDR2 SNEGSKA (reference sequence). The CDR3 protein is CSARERGPQNYGYTF. As DNA, the CDR3 is TGCAGTGCTAGAGAGAGGGGCCCTCAAAACTATGGCTACACCTTC.

The chain employs TRBV13 and TRBJ2-4, with no clear D. The V end was cut by 8 bases, the J end by 5 bases, with 13 bases between. The V gene's germline CDR1 is PRHDT and CDR2 FYEKMQ (reference sequence). There are 13 residues in the CDR3. The CDR3 DNA is TGTGCCAGCTTGCTGCGAGACCAAAACATTCAGTACTTC. Protein product: CASLLRDQNIQYF. The full variable domain, its missing parts supplied by reference TRBV13 and TRBJ2-4, is AAGVIQSPRHLIKEKRETATLKCYPIPRHDTVYWYQQGPGQDPQFLISFYEKMQSDKGSIPDRFSAQQFSDYHSELNMSSLELGDSALYFCASLLRDQNIQYFGAGTRLSVL.

This clonotype was detected many times. The chain is built from TRBV7-2 and TRBJ2-3, with 8 bases lining up with TRBD2. The germline CDR1 and CDR2 sequences are SGHTA and FQGNSA. Unmatched junction bases numbered 15, after V lost 5 bases and J lost 5 bases. The length of the CDR3 is 17 residues. The CDR3, as DNA: TGTGCCAGCAGCCAATCCTCGGGAGGGGGGGGGCGAGATACGCAGTATTTT. Its translation is CASSQSSGGGGRDTQYF.

There are many counts of this clonotype. This chain uses TRBV7-9 with TRBJ2-7; 8 bases match TRBD2. This CDR3 spans 14 amino acids. The V and J ends lost 5 bases and 6 bases, in that order; junction bases with no gene match: 9. Germline-derived CDR1 and CDR2 are SEHNR and FQNEAQ (reference sequence). In DNA, the CDR3 is TGTGCCAGCAGCCAGGGGACTAGGCCCAGCGAGCAGTACTTC. Protein: CASSQGTRPSEQYF.

The sample holds a few counts of this clonotype. The CDR3 DNA follows: TGTGCCTGGAGCCCGACAGGTTCGGTAGGAGCTTTCTTT. This translates into CAWSPTGSVGAFF. The chain uses TRBV30 and TRBJ1-1; maybe TRBD1 (6 bases). There are 13 residues in the CDR3. Trimming took 3 bases from V and 10 from J, leaving 18 bases between them. CDR1 and CDR2 from the germline V gene are GTSNPN and SVGIG (reference sequence).

This clonotype was seen only a few times. This chain joins TRBV27 and TRBJ1-5, with D possibly matching TRBD1 (5 bases). This CDR3 is built from 14 residues. The germline gives CDR1 MNHEY, CDR2 SMNVEV (reference sequence). V lost 2 bases and J 6 bases, leaving 11 bases between the germline ends. The CDR3 reads CASSLQARGQPQHF. The CDR3, as DNA: TGTGCCAGCAGTTTACAGGCGAGGGGTCAGCCCCAGCATTTT.

The CDR3 DNA sequence: TGTGCCAGCAGGGGAGGGCCCAGGGAGCTGTTTTTT. As protein: CASRGGPRELFF. The J gene is TRBJ2-2, the V gene TRBV6-5; 7 positions match TRBD2. The V gene end was trimmed by 6 bases and the J gene end by 9 bases; junction bases not matched to a gene: 4. The CDR3 consists of 12 residues. Looked up from germline, CDR1 is MNHEY and CDR2 is SVGAGI.

A few counts support this clonotype. The rearrangement links TRBV6-1 to TRBJ2-7, with D possibly matching TRBD1 (5 bases). Germline V gives CDR1 MNHNS, CDR2 SASEGT. The CDR3 is 13 residues long. V lost 5 bases, J lost 6 bases, and 14 bases lay in between. CDR3 loop: CASSIRERVEQYF. The CDR3, as DNA: TGTGCCAGCAGTATCAGGGAACGGGTCGAGCAGTACTTC.

This clonotype was seen a handful of times. The J gene is TRBJ2-3, the V gene TRBV11-3; D is possibly TRBD2 (5 bases). CDR3 length: 15 amino acids. CDR1 and CDR2 (germline): SGHNT, YENEEA. Trimming shortened V by 5 bases and J by 6 bases, and 18 bases separated the two germline ends. The CDR3 spells CASSLSGEGLDTQYF. In nucleotides, the CDR3 is TGTGCCAGCAGCCTCAGCGGAGAAGGTCTGGATACGCAGTATTTT.

This clonotype was seen at least ten times. V and J are TRBV27 and TRBJ1-5; the match to TRBD1 covers 11 bases. The CDR3 is 14 residues long. Trimming took 8 bases from V and 4 from J; bases not matched to a gene: 4. Per germline, CDR1 MNHEY and CDR2 SMNVEV (reference sequence). The CDR3 region has the DNA TGTGCCAGCGTTGGGACAGGGGGAAATCAGCCCCAGCATTTT. It encodes CASVGTGGNQPQHF.

The CDR3 reads CSASGGVNQPQHF. Here the CDR3 DNA reads TGCAGTGCTAGTGGCGGGGTCAATCAGCCCCAGCATTTT. The chain joins TRBV20-1 to TRBJ1-5, with D unclear. The V end was cut by 3 bases, the J end by 3 bases, with 9 bases between. This CDR3 comprises 13 residues. CDR1 is DFQATT, CDR2 SNEGSKA, per germline (reference sequence).

At least ten counts were recorded for this clonotype. V gene TRBV6-1 combines with J gene TRBJ2-5, with a tentative D call TRBD1 (5 bases). This CDR3 comprises 14 residues. The germline V gene encodes CDR1 MNHNS and CDR2 SASEGT. V was clipped by 3 bases and J by 9 bases, with 17 bases between them. This chain's CDR3 is CASSDQGTSESQYF. The CDR3 nucleotides read TGTGCCAGCAGTGATCAGGGTACCTCGGAGTCCCAGTACTTC.

This clonotype was seen a handful of times. The chain joins TRBV20-1 to TRBJ1-6; D is undetermined. CDR3 size: 17 residues. Germline V gene data show CDR1 as DFQATT and CDR2 as SNEGSKA (reference sequence). The germline V and J ends were trimmed by 0 bases and 4 bases, with 16 bases remaining between them. CDR3: CSARDNSTLMYNSPLHF. Here the CDR3 DNA reads TGCAGTGCTAGAGATAACTCCACTCTTATGTATAATTCACCCCTCCACTTT.

This clonotype has more than one count but fewer than ten. This rearrangement joins TRBV11-3 to TRBJ1-2; no firm D call. Trimming removed 1 base from V and 3 bases from J, with 9 bases in between. Germline V CDR1 and CDR2: SGHNT, YENEEA. CDR3 size: 14 residues. CDR3: CASSLVWIDYGYTF. The CDR3 region has the DNA TGTGCCAGCAGCTTAGTGTGGATTGACTATGGCTACACCTTC.

V gene TRBV7-9 combines with J gene TRBJ1-1, with 7 bases aligning to TRBD1. V trimming: 5 bases; J trimming: 11 bases; junction bases outside the gene matches: 5. The germline CDR1 and CDR2 sequences are SEHNR and FQNEAQ (reference sequence). This CDR3 has 11 residues. The CDR3: CASSPDREAFF. DNA for the CDR3: TGTGCCAGCAGCCCAGACAGGGAGGCTTTCTTT.

This clonotype showed up many times. This rearrangement joins TRBV20-1 to TRBJ1-5, with 7 bases identical to TRBD1. The CDR3 contains 15 residues. The germline CDR1 and CDR2 sequences are DFQATT and SNEGSKA (reference sequence). The J segment lost 2 bases and the V segment lost 5 bases, leaving 9 bases of the junction unmatched. The CDR3 protein is CSASNQGVGNQPQHF. For the CDR3, the DNA is TGCAGTGCTTCTAACCAGGGGGTGGGCAATCAGCCCCAGCATTTT.

This clonotype was observed at least ten times. An end of the junction differs from the germline gene, which may be a read error. This chain links TRBV4-3 with TRBJ1-3, with D unclear. Germline lookup yields CDR1 LGHNA and CDR2 YSLEER. The length of the CDR3 is 15 residues. The chain's CDR3 is CASSQDEGSGNTIYF. DNA for the CDR3: TGTGCCAGCAGCCAAGATGAAGGCTCTGGAAACACCATATATTTT.

The rearrangement links TRBV5-4 to TRBJ2-3; no firm D call. V gave up 0 bases and J gave up 5 bases, with 13 bases separating them. The CDR3 has 15 amino acids. Germline values: CDR1 SGHNT, CDR2 YYREEE (reference sequence). Here the CDR3 reads CASSLDPGERDTQYF. The CDR3 DNA reads TGTGCCAGCAGCTTGGACCCTGGCGAAAGAGATACGCAGTATTTT. The full variable domain, completed using reference TRBV5-4 and TRBJ2-3, is ETGVTQSPTHLIKTRGQQVTLRCSSQSGHNTVSWYQQALGQGPQFIFQYYREEENGRGNFPPRFSGLQFPNYSSELNVNALELDDSALYLCASSLDPGERDTQYFGPGTRLTVL.

This clonotype was observed at least ten times. The chain combines TRBV27 with TRBJ1-1; D is perhaps TRBD1 (5 bases). This CDR3 has 11 residues. Deletions cut 6 bases from V and 5 bases from J, with 7 bases between. The germline gives CDR1 MNHEY, CDR2 SMNVEV (reference sequence). The CDR3 DNA is TGTGCCAGCAGGGGGGGAACTGAAGCTTTCTTT. It yields the protein CASRGGTEAFF.